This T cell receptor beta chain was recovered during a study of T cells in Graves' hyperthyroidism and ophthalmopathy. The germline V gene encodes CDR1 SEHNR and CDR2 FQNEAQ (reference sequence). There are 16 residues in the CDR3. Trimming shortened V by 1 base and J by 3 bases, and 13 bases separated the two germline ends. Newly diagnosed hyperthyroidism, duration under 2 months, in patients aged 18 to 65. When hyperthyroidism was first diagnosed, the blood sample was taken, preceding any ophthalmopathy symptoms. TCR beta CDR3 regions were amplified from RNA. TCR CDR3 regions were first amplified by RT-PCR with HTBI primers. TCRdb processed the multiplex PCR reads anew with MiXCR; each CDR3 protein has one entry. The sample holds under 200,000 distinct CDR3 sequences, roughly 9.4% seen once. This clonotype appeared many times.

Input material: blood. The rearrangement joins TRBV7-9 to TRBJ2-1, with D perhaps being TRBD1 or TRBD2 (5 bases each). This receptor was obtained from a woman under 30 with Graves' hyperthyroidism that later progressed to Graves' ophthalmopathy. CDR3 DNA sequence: TGTGCCAGCAGCTTAGAGGCTTGGGGGTACTACAATGAGCAGTTCTTC. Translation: CASSLEAWGYYNEQFF. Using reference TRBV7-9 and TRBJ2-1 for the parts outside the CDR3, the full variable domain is DTGVSQNPRHKITKRGQNVTFRCDPISEHNRLYWYRQTLGQGPEFLTYFQNEAQLEKSRLLSDRFSAERPKGSFSTLEIQRTEQGDSAMYLCASSLEAWGYYNEQFFGPGTRLTVL.